The 26 T cell receptor beta chains below all came from one sample that was sequenced in a study of blood T cell repertoires in COVID-19. Sequenced by immunoSEQ multiplex PCR; TCRdb stores in-frame clones only, minus some. This sample has 250,000 to 300,000 clones, with 89% found just once. Specimen: peripheral blood. The receptors were gathered from a man aged 50 or older with acute or convalescent COVID-19.

This chain joins TRBV19 and TRBJ2-7; 7 bases are a match to TRBD1. The J segment lost 2 bases and the V segment lost 5 bases, leaving 12 bases of the junction unmatched. There are 16 residues in the CDR3. Germline assignment: CDR1 LNHDA and CDR2 SQIVND (reference sequence). The CDR3 protein is CASSFAHGTVAYEQYF. CDR3 nucleotides: TGTGCCAGTAGTTTCGCCCACGGGACAGTGGCCTACGAGCAGTACTTC.

This chain uses TRBV7-9 with TRBJ2-2; the D gene is possibly TRBD2 (6 bases). The length of the CDR3 is 12 residues. Per germline, CDR1 SEHNR and CDR2 FQNEAQ (reference sequence). Trimming shortened V by 5 bases and J by 7 bases, and 8 bases separated the two germline ends. DNA of the CDR3: TGTGCCAGCAGCCTGGAGGGCGGGGAGCTGTTTTTT. Its translation is CASSLEGGELFF.

The V call is TRBV5-5, the J call TRBJ1-2; TRBD1 matches 8 bases. With 3 bases clipped from V and 7 bases from J, the junction kept 5 bases outside the gene matches. Germline V lookup: CDR1 SGHKS, CDR2 YYEKEE (reference sequence). This CDR3 spans 13 amino acids. DNA of the CDR3: TGTGCCAGCAGCTCGGGACAGGCAAGTGGCTACACCTTC. It yields the protein CASSSGQASGYTF.

The chain employs TRBV10-3 and TRBJ2-7; TRBD1 might be the D (7 bases). The CDR3 covers 15 residues. V lost 10 bases and J 4 bases, leaving 23 bases between the germline ends. Germline CDR1 and CDR2: ENHRY and SYGVKD. CDR3 sequence reads: CATRNQGVRGYEQYF. For the CDR3, the DNA is TGTGCCACGAGAAACCAGGGGGTTCGGGGGTACGAGCAGTACTTC.

The chain links TRBV12-5 to TRBJ1-5; the match to TRBD1 covers 9 bases. V lost 1 base to trimming and J lost 7 bases; unmatched junction nucleotides: 2. The germline CDR1 and CDR2 sequences are LGHNT and FRNRAP. The CDR3 contains 14 residues. CDR3 sequence reads: CASGLGQGGQPQHF. DNA for the CDR3: TGTGCTAGTGGTTTGGGACAGGGGGGACAGCCCCAGCATTTT.

The chain links TRBV5-1 to TRBJ1-6, with 8 positions matching TRBD1. The CDR3 is made up of 14 amino acids. Trimming removed 5 bases from V and 6 bases from J; junction bases left unmatched: 4. Germline V gene lookup returns CDR1 SGHRS and CDR2 YFSETQ. The CDR3: CASRHDRGNSPLHF. The CDR3, as DNA: TGCGCCAGCAGACACGACAGGGGTAATTCACCCCTCCACTTT. Full variable domain (remainder filled in from reference TRBV5-1 and TRBJ1-6): KAGVTQTPRYLIKTRGQQVTLSCSPISGHRSVSWYQQTPGQGLQFLFEYFSETQRNKGNFPGRFSGRQFSNSRSEMNVSTLELGDSALYLCASRHDRGNSPLHFGNGTRLTVT.

DNA of the CDR3: TGCGCCAGCAGTGAATGGAAAAGCGGGGGGACAGATACGCAGTATTTT. This sequence encodes CASSEWKSGGTDTQYF. The chain joins TRBV10-2 to TRBJ2-3; TRBD2 matches at 9 bases. With 3 bases clipped from V and 3 bases from J, the junction kept 7 bases outside the gene matches. CDR1 and CDR2 (germline): WSHSY, SAAADI. This CDR3 spans 16 amino acids.

On this clone: Other DNA sequences in this sample translate to the same CDR3. V gene TRBV19 combines with J gene TRBJ2-3, with unresolved D. CDR1 is LNHDA, CDR2 SQIVND, per germline (reference sequence). This CDR3 contains 13 residues. The germline V and J ends were trimmed by 6 bases and 5 bases, with 12 bases remaining between them. CDR3 DNA sequence: TGTGCCAGTAGCTCCGGCGGCCGAGATACGCAGTATTTT. Translated, it gives CASSSGGRDTQYF. Full variable domain (rest looked up from reference TRBV19 and TRBJ2-3): DGGITQSPKYLFRKEGQNVTLSCEQNLNHDAMYWYRQDPGQGLRLIYYSQIVNDFQKGDIAEGYSVSREKKESFPLTVTSAQKNPTAFYLCASSSGGRDTQYFGPGTRLTVL.

This clone is a singleton in its sample. The chain links TRBV7-2 to TRBJ1-1; D is ambiguous. The V end was cut by 5 bases, the J end by 1 base, with 8 bases between. The CDR3 is 13 amino acids. Germline V gene sequence: CDR1 SGHTA, CDR2 FQGNSA. The CDR3 coding sequence is TGTGCCAGCAGCACAACCCCGAACACTGAAGCTTTCTTT. It specifies CASSTTPNTEAFF. The full variable domain, completed using reference TRBV7-2 and TRBJ1-1, is GAGVSQSPSNKVTEKGKDVELRCDPISGHTALYWYRQSLGQGLEFLIYFQGNSAPDKSGLPSDRFSAERTGGSVSTLTIQRTQQEDSAVYLCASSTTPNTEAFFGQGTRLTVV.

This clone was observed a few times. The V and J genes are TRBV7-6 and TRBJ2-7, with 10 positions matching TRBD2. The CDR3 consists of 15 residues. V lost 5 bases, J lost 1 base, and 5 bases stayed unmatched. The V gene's germline CDR1 is SGHVS and CDR2 FNYEAQ. The DNA of the CDR3 is TGTGCCAGCAGCCAGACTAGCGGGCTTTCCTACGAGCAGTACTTC. It specifies CASSQTSGLSYEQYF. Looking up the rest from reference TRBV7-6 and TRBJ2-7 gives the full variable domain: GAGVSQSPRYKVTKRGQDVALRCDPISGHVSLYWYRQALGQGPEFLTYFNYEAQQDKSGLPNDRFSAERPEGSISTLTIQRTEQRDSAMYRCASSQTSGLSYEQYFGPGTRLTVT.

CDR3 sequence: CASSYQTGGYGYTF. Here the CDR3 DNA reads TGTGCCAGCAGTTACCAGACAGGGGGCTACGGCTACACCTTC. The chain couples TRBV6-5 to TRBJ1-2, with 10 bases identical to TRBD1. The CDR3 has 14 residues. The J segment lost 8 bases and the V segment lost 2 bases, leaving 5 bases of the junction unmatched. CDR1 is MNHEY and CDR2 is SVGAGI in the germline V gene.

The V call is TRBV7-2, the J call TRBJ2-5; 9 bases map to TRBD2. This CDR3 has 15 amino acids. Losses at the gene ends were 4 bases for V and 2 bases for J; bases not matched to a gene: 5. CDR1 is SGHTA, CDR2 FQGNSA, per germline. CDR3 coding DNA: TGTGCCAGCAGCTCGACTAGCGGAGGGCAAGAGACCCAGTACTTC. It codes for CASSSTSGGQETQYF.

The CDR3 DNA reads as TGTGCCAGCAGCCCTTCCGGACAGTACTCTGGAAACACCATATATTTT. It translates to CASSPSGQYSGNTIYF. The chain combines TRBV9 with TRBJ1-3; a possible D gene is TRBD1 (6 bases). Looked up from germline, CDR1 is SGDLS and CDR2 is YYNGEE. The CDR3 contains 16 residues. Trimming left V 4 bases short and J 0 bases short, with 14 bases between.

As concerns this clone: Other DNA sequences within the sample encode an identical CDR3. This chain uses TRBV5-1 with TRBJ1-1; D unresolved. The germline gives CDR1 SGHRS, CDR2 YFSETQ. The CDR3 runs 14 residues. Deletions cut 2 bases from V and 0 bases from J, with 8 bases between. CDR3 sequence (DNA): TGCGCCAGCAGCTTCGAGTTCCTGAACACTGAAGCTTTCTTT. It encodes CASSFEFLNTEAFF. The full variable domain, with the rest looked up from reference TRBV5-1 and TRBJ1-1, is KAGVTQTPRYLIKTRGQQVTLSCSPISGHRSVSWYQQTPGQGLQFLFEYFSETQRNKGNFPGRFSGRQFSNSRSEMNVSTLELGDSALYLCASSFEFLNTEAFFGQGTRLTVV.

This clone has just a few counts. The chain carries TRBV6-5 and TRBJ2-1; TRBD2 agrees at 8 bases. With V trimmed by 2 bases and J by 4 bases, 4 bases remained unmatched. The CDR3 spans 15 residues. CDR1 is MNHEY and CDR2 is SVGAGI in the germline V gene. This CDR3 reads CASSYGGGMYNEQFF. For the CDR3, the DNA is TGTGCCAGCAGTTACGGCGGGGGGATGTACAATGAGCAGTTCTTC.

With respect to this clone: The same CDR3 can be traced to other DNA sequences in this sample. V gene TRBV3-1 (or the pseudogene TRBV3-2) combines with J gene TRBJ2-5; D perhaps matches TRBD2 (6 bases). V was clipped by 3 bases and J by 5 bases, with 10 bases between them. The CDR3 runs 13 residues. Germline assignment: CDR1 LGHDT and CDR2 YNNKEL (reference sequence). The DNA of the CDR3 is TGTGCCAGCAGCCAGGGGGGTAGGGAGACCCAGTACTTC. Protein: CASSQGGRETQYF.

The V and J genes are TRBV19 and TRBJ1-1; 7 bases agree with TRBD1. Germline trimming cut 6 bases from V and 1 base from J; bases unmatched to any gene: 8. The CDR3 contains 15 residues. The V gene's germline CDR1 is LNHDA and CDR2 SQIVND (reference sequence). This CDR3 reads CASSPTGTENTEAFF. The CDR3 DNA sequence: TGTGCCAGTAGCCCTACCGGGACAGAGAACACTGAAGCTTTCTTT.

This rearrangement joins TRBV7-3 to TRBJ2-1; no clear D gene. This CDR3 contains 13 residues. Trimming stripped 5 bases from V and 7 bases from J, with 12 bases between. Germline CDR1 and CDR2: SGHTA and FQGTGA. CDR3 protein: CASSPTLRNEQFF. DNA for the CDR3: TGTGCCAGCAGCCCCACCCTTAGAAATGAGCAGTTCTTC.

This rearrangement joins TRBV4-2 to TRBJ1-2, with 7 bases that match TRBD1. This CDR3 contains 16 residues. Germline-derived CDR1 and CDR2 are LGHNA and YNFKEQ. Losses at the gene ends were 10 bases for V and 2 bases for J; bases not matched to a gene: 16. Here the CDR3 reads CATPCDREVGNYGYTF. The CDR3, as DNA: TGTGCCACCCCCTGTGACAGGGAAGTGGGAAACTATGGCTACACCTTC.

This chain links TRBV7-9 with TRBJ2-7; D is possibly TRBD1 (5 bases). The CDR3 length is 12 residues. With 10 bases removed from V and 2 bases from J, the gap between germline ends came to 12 bases. The germline V gene encodes CDR1 SEHNR and CDR2 FQNEAQ (reference sequence). As DNA, the CDR3 is TGTGCCACCTCGGAAGGGGCCTACGAGCAGTACTTC. It codes for CATSEGAYEQYF.

The V and J genes are TRBV19 and TRBJ1-1; D might be TRBD1 (5 bases). The germline V gene has CDR1 LNHDA and CDR2 SQIVND (reference sequence). This CDR3 has 13 amino acids. Trimming left V 1 base short and J 6 bases short, with 9 bases between. The CDR3 DNA follows: TGTGCCAGTAGTATAGGACAGTGGGCTGAAGCTTTCTTT. It codes for CASSIGQWAEAFF. The full variable domain, in which reference TRBV19 and TRBJ1-1 provide the parts outside the CDR3, is DGGITQSPKYLFRKEGQNVTLSCEQNLNHDAMYWYRQDPGQGLRLIYYSQIVNDFQKGDIAEGYSVSREKKESFPLTVTSAQKNPTAFYLCASSIGQWAEAFFGQGTRLTVV.

In its sample, this clone was seen a few times. V is TRBV11-2 and J is TRBJ1-6, with 8 bases that match TRBD1. The length of the CDR3 is 17 residues. V was pared by 5 bases and J by 0 bases, with 6 bases of the junction left unmatched. CDR1 SGHAT and CDR2 FQNNGV come from the germline V gene. CDR3 loop: CASSARDRSSYNSPLHF. The CDR3 nucleotides are TGTGCCAGCAGCGCCCGGGACAGGAGCTCCTATAATTCACCCCTCCACTTT.

This CDR3 reads CASSSAGTAIGGTEAFF. CDR3 sequence (DNA): TGCGCCAGCAGCTCCGCCGGGACGGCGATCGGGGGCACTGAAGCTTTCTTT. The genes are TRBV5-1 and TRBJ1-1; tentative D call: TRBD1 (5 bases). Germline CDR1 reads SGHRS; CDR2 reads YFSETQ. This CDR3 is built from 17 residues. Trimming pared 3 bases from V and 4 bases from J, leaving 22 bases between.

The rearrangement links TRBV7-8 to TRBJ2-3; 12 bases are a match to TRBD2. Germline V CDR1 and CDR2: SGHVS, FQNEAQ. After removal of 5 bases from V and 4 bases from J, the junction contained 4 bases not matched to a gene. CDR3 length: 15 amino acids. CDR3 DNA: TGTGCCAGCAGCCCTAGCGGGGGGGCGGCAGATACGCAGTATTTT. Amino acids: CASSPSGGAADTQYF.

The gene calls are TRBV6-4 and TRBJ2-7; TRBD1 might be the D (6 bases). The CDR3 has 14 amino acids. Germline V gene data show CDR1 as MRHNA and CDR2 as SNTAGT. V shed 7 bases and J shed 0 bases, with 13 bases lying between them. CDR3 loop: CASTPGQRSYEQYF. As DNA, the CDR3 is TGTGCCAGCACCCCAGGACAGCGCTCCTACGAGCAGTACTTC.

The CDR3 region has the DNA TGTGCCAGCAGCTCTGGACAGGGTGGGATGTACGAGCAGTACTTC. It is translated as CASSSGQGGMYEQYF. The chain recombines TRBV5-4 with TRBJ2-7; 8 nucleotides align to TRBD1. V trimming: 3 bases; J trimming: 4 bases; junction bases outside the gene matches: 9. The CDR3 is 15 amino acids. CDR1 SGHNT and CDR2 YYREEE come from the germline V gene (reference sequence). Combining the CDR3 with reference TRBV5-4 and TRBJ2-7 gives the whole variable domain ETGVTQSPTHLIKTRGQQVTLRCSSQSGHNTVSWYQQALGQGPQFIFQYYREEENGRGNFPPRFSGLQFPNYSSELNVNALELDDSALYLCASSSGQGGMYEQYFGPGTRLTVT.